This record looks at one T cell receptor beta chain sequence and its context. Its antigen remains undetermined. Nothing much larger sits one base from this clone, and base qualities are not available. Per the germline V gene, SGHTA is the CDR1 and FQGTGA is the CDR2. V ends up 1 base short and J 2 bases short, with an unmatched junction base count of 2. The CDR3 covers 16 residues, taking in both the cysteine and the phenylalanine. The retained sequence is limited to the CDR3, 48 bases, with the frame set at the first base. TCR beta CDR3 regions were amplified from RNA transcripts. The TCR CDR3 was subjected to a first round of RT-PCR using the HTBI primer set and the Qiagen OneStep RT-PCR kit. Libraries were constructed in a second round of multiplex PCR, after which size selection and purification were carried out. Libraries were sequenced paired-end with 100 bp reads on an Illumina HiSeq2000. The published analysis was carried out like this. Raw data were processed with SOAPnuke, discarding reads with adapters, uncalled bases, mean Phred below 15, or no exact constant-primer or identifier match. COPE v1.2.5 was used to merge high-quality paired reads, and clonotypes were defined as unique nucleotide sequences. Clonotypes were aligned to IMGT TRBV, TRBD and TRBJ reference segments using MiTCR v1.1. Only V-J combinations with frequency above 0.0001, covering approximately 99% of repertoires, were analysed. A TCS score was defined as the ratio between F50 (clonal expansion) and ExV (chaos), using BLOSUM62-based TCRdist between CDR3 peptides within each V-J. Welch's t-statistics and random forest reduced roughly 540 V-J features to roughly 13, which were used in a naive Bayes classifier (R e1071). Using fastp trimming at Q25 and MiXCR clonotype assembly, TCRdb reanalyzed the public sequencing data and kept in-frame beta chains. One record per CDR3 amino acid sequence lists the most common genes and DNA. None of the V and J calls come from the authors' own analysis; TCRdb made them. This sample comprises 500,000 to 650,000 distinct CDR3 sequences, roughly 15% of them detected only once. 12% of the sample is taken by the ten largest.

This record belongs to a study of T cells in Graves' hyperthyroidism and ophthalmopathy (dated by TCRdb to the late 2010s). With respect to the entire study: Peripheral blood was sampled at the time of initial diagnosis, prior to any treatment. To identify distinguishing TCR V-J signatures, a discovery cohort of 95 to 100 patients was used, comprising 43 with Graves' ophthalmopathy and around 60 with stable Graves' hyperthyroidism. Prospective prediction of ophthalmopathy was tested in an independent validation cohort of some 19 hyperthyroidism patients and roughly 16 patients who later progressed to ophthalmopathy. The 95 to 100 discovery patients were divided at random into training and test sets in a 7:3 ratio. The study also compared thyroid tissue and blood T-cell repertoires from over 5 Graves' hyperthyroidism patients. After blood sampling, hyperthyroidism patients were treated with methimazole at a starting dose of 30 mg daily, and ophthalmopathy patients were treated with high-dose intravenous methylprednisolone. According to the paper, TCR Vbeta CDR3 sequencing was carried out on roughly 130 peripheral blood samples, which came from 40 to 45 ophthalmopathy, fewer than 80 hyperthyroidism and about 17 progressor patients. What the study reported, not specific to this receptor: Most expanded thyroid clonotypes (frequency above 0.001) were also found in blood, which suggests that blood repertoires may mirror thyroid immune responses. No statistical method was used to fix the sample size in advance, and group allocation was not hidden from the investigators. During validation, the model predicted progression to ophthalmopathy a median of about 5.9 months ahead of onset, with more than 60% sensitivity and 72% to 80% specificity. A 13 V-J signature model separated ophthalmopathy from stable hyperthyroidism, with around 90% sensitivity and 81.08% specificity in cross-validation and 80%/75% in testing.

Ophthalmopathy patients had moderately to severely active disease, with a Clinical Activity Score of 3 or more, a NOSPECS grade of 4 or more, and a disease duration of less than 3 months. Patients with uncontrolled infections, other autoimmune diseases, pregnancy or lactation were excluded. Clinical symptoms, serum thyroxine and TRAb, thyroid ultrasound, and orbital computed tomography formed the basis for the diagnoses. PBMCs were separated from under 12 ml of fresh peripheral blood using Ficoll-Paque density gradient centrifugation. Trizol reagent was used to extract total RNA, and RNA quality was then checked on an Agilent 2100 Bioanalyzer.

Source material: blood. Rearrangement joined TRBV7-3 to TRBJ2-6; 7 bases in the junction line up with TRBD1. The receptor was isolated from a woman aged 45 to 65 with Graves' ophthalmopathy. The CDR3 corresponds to CASSLRGTAGANVLTF. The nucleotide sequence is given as TGTGCCAGCAGCTTAAGGGGGACAGCTGGGGCCAACGTCCTGACTTTC.